This T cell receptor (beta chain) was observed in a study of blood T cell repertoires in COVID-19. On the study more broadly: The United States, Italy and Spain supplied acute and convalescent COVID-19 samples. Nucleic acid was either cDNA or gDNA, and it came from T cells, B-cell-depleted T cells, or PBMCs.

This CDR3 contains 14 residues. V lost 6 bases to trimming and J lost 0 bases, with 14 bases between them. Germline assignment: CDR1 SQVTM and CDR2 ANQGSEA. Authors' processing steps: Cell counts per sample came from amplifying reference gene primers. Some clones are missing from TCRdb's copy, which holds only in-frame ones; the method was immunoSEQ multiplex PCR. Clonal size and the V and J genes are those of that table, whereas D and trimming came from the DNA. The sample records nearly 60,000 clones, under 90% being singletons. Sequencing input: peripheral blood. The chain joins TRBV29-1 to TRBJ1-1, with D perhaps TRBD1 (5 bases). The origin of this receptor is a man between 40 and 49 years old with active COVID-19. The CDR3 nucleotides read TGCAGCGTCCAACGGGGGGGAATGAACACTGAAGCTTTCTTT. Residues: CSVQRGGMNTEAFF.